The rows below give T cell receptor beta chains drawn from one sample of a study of OX40 agonist ivuxolimab in advanced cancers. Generated by immunoSEQ multiplex PCR, the TCRdb table keeps only in-frame clones and is missing some. The data show 84,000 or so clones, roughly 82% seen once. The starting material was CD4+ or CD8+ T cells sorted from blood, obtained in a trial of the OX40 agonist ivuxolimab. The source is an adult with an advanced solid tumor such as melanoma, head and neck, liver or kidney cancer. Each CDR3 is given with its conserved first and last residue. The D gene is left open where the match is weak. The listing skips clone size in some rows; elsewhere it reads once, few, many or a size class.

>NA|NA|TRBJ2-6|TRBV27
CASRMGLGANVLTF
TGTGCCAGCCGTATGGGACTCGGGGCCAACGTCCTGACTTTC
>NA|TRBD2|TRBJ2-7|TRBV4-2
CASSHPETSGSYEQYF
TGTGCCAGCAGCCACCCCGAGACTAGCGGATCCTACGAGCAGTACTTC
>NA|NA|TRBJ1-3|TRBV5-6
CASSLRGSGNTIYF
TGTGCCAGCAGCTTGAGGGGGTCTGGAAACACCATATATTTT
>NA|TRBD1|TRBJ1-2|TRBV7-9
CASQNLDRGQGGYTF
TGTGCCAGCCAAAACCTAGACAGGGGGCAGGGTGGCTACACCTTC
>NA|TRBD1|TRBJ2-3|TRBV11-2
CASSLGQKPTDTQYF
TGTGCCAGCAGCTTGGGACAGAAACCCACAGATACGCAGTATTTT
>NA|TRBD1|TRBJ2-3|TRBV9
CASSVEGQRDTQYF
TGTGCCAGCAGCGTAGAGGGACAGAGAGATACGCAGTATTTT
>NA|TRBD1|TRBJ1-2|TRBV5-1
CASSPRDRGRGSYGYTF
TGCGCCAGCAGCCCACGGGACAGGGGGCGCGGAAGTTATGGCTACACCTTC
>NA|TRBD2|TRBJ2-3|TRBV10-3
CAISERSLAGSTDTQYF
TGTGCCATCAGCGAACGCTCACTAGCGGGGAGCACAGATACGCAGTATTTT
>NA|NA|TRBJ1-6|TRBV28
CASSSIKRDAYTVSSYNSPLHF
TGTGCCAGCAGTTCCATCAAAAGAGATGCGTACACAGTCAGCTCCTATAATTCACCCCTCCACTTT
>once|NA|TRBJ1-5|TRBV9
CASSADRSNQPQHF
TGTGCCAGCAGCGCCGACAGGAGCAATCAGCCCCAGCATTTT
>NA|NA|TRBJ2-1|TRBV11-2
CASSLVGLEQFF
TGTGCCAGCAGCTTAGTGGGACTCGAGCAGTTCTTC
>NA|NA|TRBJ1-1|TRBV28
CASSFDPSTEAFF
TGTGCCAGCAGTTTCGACCCCAGCACTGAAGCTTTCTTT
>NA|TRBD2|TRBJ2-3|TRBV27
CASSTNLAGKKDTQYF
TGTGCCAGCAGCACTAATCTAGCGGGGAAGAAAGATACGCAGTATTTT
>once|NA|TRBJ1-2|TRBV5-4
CASSLGLRVSSQGYTF
TGTGCCAGCAGCTTGGGGCTCAGGGTTAGCAGCCAGGGCTACACCTTC
>once|NA|TRBJ2-7|TRBV11-2
CASSLGSGTVSYEQYF
TGTGCCAGCAGCTTAGGTTCCGGGACGGTCTCCTACGAGCAGTACTTC
>once|NA|TRBJ2-3|TRBV7-9
CASSRRRVGTDTQYF
TGTGCCAGCAGCCGTAGGAGGGTTGGGACAGATACGCAGTATTTT
>once|NA|TRBJ2-3|TRBV11-3
CASSLGTGTNTQYF
TGTGCCAGCAGCTTAGGTACAGGGACGAATACGCAGTATTTT
>NA|TRBD2|TRBJ2-5|TRBV5-1
CASSWGTSTETQYF
TGCGCCAGCAGCTGGGGGACTAGCACGGAGACCCAGTACTTC
>few|NA|TRBJ2-2|TRBV5-4
CASSRRTATNTGELFF
TGTGCCAGCAGCAGAAGGACAGCCACGAACACCGGGGAGCTGTTTTTT
>NA|TRBD1|TRBJ1-1|TRBV7-9
CASSRQGEAFF
TGTGCCAGCAGTAGACAGGGTGAAGCTTTCTTT
>once|NA|TRBJ1-2|TRBV2
CASRGGTANGYTF
TGTGCCAGCAGGGGAGGAACAGCGAATGGCTACACCTTC
>once|NA|TRBJ2-5|TRBV11-2
CASSTQGRETQYF
TGTGCCAGCAGCACACAGGGTCGGGAGACCCAGTACTTC
>NA|NA|TRBJ2-2|TRBV5-1
CASSLIGDTGELFF
TGCGCCAGCAGCTTGATAGGGGATACCGGGGAGCTGTTTTTT
>NA|NA|TRBJ2-5|TRBV7-2
CASSLGGTSQETQYF
TGTGCCAGCAGCTTAGGGGGGACATCTCAAGAGACCCAGTACTTC
>NA|NA|TRBJ1-1|TRBV10-2
CASSLLPDSWVFF
TGCGCCAGCAGTCTATTACCCGACAGCTGGGTTTTCTTT
>NA|NA|TRBJ1-4|TRBV30
CALAGVPNEKLFF
TGTGCCCTGGCGGGAGTTCCAAATGAAAAACTGTTTTTT
>NA|NA|TRBJ1-3|TRBV5-1
CASSLVGSAKENTIYF
TGCGCCAGCAGCTTGGTTGGCTCCGCGAAGGAAAACACCATATATTTT
>NA|NA|TRBJ2-3|TRBV5-4
CASSPNTDTQYF
TGTGCCAGCAGCCCCAACACAGATACGCAGTATTTT
>few|TRBD1|TRBJ1-5|TRBV30
CAWTPLAGGGPQHF
TGTGCCTGGACCCCCCTGGCAGGGGGAGGGCCCCAGCATTTT
>NA|NA|TRBJ1-1|TRBV10-3
CAISEGGRNTEAFF
TGTGCCATCAGTGAGGGTGGGAGGAACACTGAAGCTTTCTTT
>NA|NA|TRBJ1-2|TRBV4-3
CASSAAPAYGYTF
TGCGCCAGCAGCGCCGCCCCTGCCTATGGCTACACCTTC
>NA|NA|TRBJ2-1|TRBV10-1
CASRGPRSGEQFF
TGCGCCAGCAGGGGACCTCGGTCCGGTGAGCAGTTCTTC
>once|NA|TRBJ2-5|TRBV21-1
CASSISGLKFVAETQYF
TGTGCCAGCAGCATATCGGGCCTCAAATTTGTGGCAGAGACCCAGTACTTC
>few|NA|TRBJ1-3|TRBV27
CASSSLSSGNTIYF
TGTGCCAGCAGTTCCCTATCCTCTGGAAACACCATATATTTT
>NA|NA|TRBJ2-3|TRBV7-2
CASSLVGDSTDTQYF
TGTGCCAGCAGCTTAGTAGGGGATAGCACAGATACGCAGTATTTT
>NA|TRBD1|TRBJ1-1|TRBV7-9
CASSHPTGEAFF
TGTGCCAGCAGCCATCCGACAGGGGAAGCTTTCTTT
>NA|TRBD2|TRBJ2-2|TRBV4-1
CASSRRSGGDTGELFF
TGCGCCAGCAGCCGGAGAAGCGGGGGGGACACCGGGGAGCTGTTTTTT
>NA|NA|TRBJ2-1|TRBV5-1
CASSLARGLSSYNEQFF
TGCGCCAGCAGCTTGGCGAGGGGGTTGAGCTCCTACAATGAGCAGTTCTTC
>NA|NA|TRBJ2-5|TRBV7-2
CASSLLQGKTQYF
TGTGCCAGCAGCTTACTACAGGGAAAGACCCAGTACTTC
>NA|TRBD2|TRBJ2-1|TRBV14
CASSLQRGVGYNEQFF
TGTGCCAGCAGCCTCCAACGGGGGGTCGGGTACAATGAGCAGTTCTTC
>once|NA|TRBJ1-2|TRBV29-1
CSTQRTREGGYTF
TGCAGCACACAGCGGACCCGAGAGGGTGGCTACACCTTC
>NA|NA|TRBJ2-7|TRBV28
CASSLKLFGSLSYEQYF
TGTGCCAGCAGTTTAAAGTTGTTCGGATCTTTATCCTACGAGCAGTACTTC
>NA|TRBD1|TRBJ1-1|TRBV28
CASRGEGQGYTEAFF
TGTGCCAGCAGGGGAGAGGGACAGGGGTACACTGAAGCTTTCTTT